These T cell receptor beta chains were read from a single sample in a study of blood T cell repertoires in COVID-19. Measured with immunoSEQ multiplex PCR; TCRdb has only the in-frame clones, and not every one. This sample has hundreds of thousands of clones; about 91% occur once, and the top ten carry over 9%. The specimen was PBMCs or T cells enriched from blood (not recorded which). The source is a woman aged 40 to 49 who had recovered from COVID-19. Each CDR3 is given with its conserved first and last residue. The order of the fields is V gene, J gene, D gene, clone size, CDR3 DNA, CDR3 protein. A D gene is named only where the DNA matches it firmly. For some rows the clone size is stated as once, few or many, or as a class when expanded; others skip it.

V: TRBV9; J: TRBJ2-1; D: NA; size: NA; DNA: TGTGCCAGCAGCGTAGAAGGTAGCGGACCCTCCGGGTCCTACAATGAGCAGTTCTTC; CDR3: CASSVEGSGPSGSYNEQFF
V: TRBV28; J: TRBJ2-5; D: NA; size: NA; DNA: TGTGCCAGCAGTCCCCCCCGCAGGTTGGGAGAGACCCAGTACTTC; CDR3: CASSPPRRLGETQYF
V: TRBV10-3; J: TRBJ2-2; D: TRBD1; size: NA; DNA: TGTGCCATCAAGGGACAGGGGACCGCGAACACCGGGGAGCTGTTTTTT; CDR3: CAIKGQGTANTGELFF
V: TRBV6-5; J: TRBJ1-1; D: NA; size: NA; DNA: TGTGCCAGCAGTCCGACAGGTGACGACACTGAAGCTTTCTTT; CDR3: CASSPTGDDTEAFF
V: TRBV18; J: TRBJ2-3; D: TRBD1; size: NA; DNA: TGTGCCAGCTCACCCTCCGGACAGGGGGCTTGGACAGATACGCAGTATTTT; CDR3: CASSPSGQGAWTDTQYF
V: TRBV24-1; J: TRBJ2-3; D: NA; size: NA; DNA: TGTGCCACCAGTGATAGGCAGGGTACTAGCACAGATACGCAGTATTTT; CDR3: CATSDRQGTSTDTQYF
V: TRBV4-3; J: TRBJ1-2; D: NA; size: NA; DNA: TGCGCCAGCAGCCAAGGGGGGCAGGGCGGTAACTATGGCTACACCTTC; CDR3: CASSQGGQGGNYGYTF
V: TRBV7-8; J: TRBJ2-4; D: TRBD2; size: once; DNA: TGTGCCAGCAGCCGAGTTACTTTAGCGGGGGGCAAAAACATTCAGTACTTC; CDR3: CASSRVTLAGGKNIQYF
V: TRBV7-9; J: TRBJ1-2; D: NA; size: NA; DNA: TGTGCCAGCAGCTTATTGGCCGCGAGGAACTATGGCTACACCTTC; CDR3: CASSLLAARNYGYTF
V: TRBV6-5; J: TRBJ2-2; D: TRBD2; size: NA; DNA: TGTGCCAGCAGATATCTAGCGGGGGCGACCGGGGAGCTGTTTTTT; CDR3: CASRYLAGATGELFF
V: TRBV7-2; J: TRBJ2-5; D: TRBD2; size: NA; DNA: TGTGCCAGCAGCCAGACTAGCGGGACTGCGGAGACCCAGTACTTC; CDR3: CASSQTSGTAETQYF
V: TRBV19; J: TRBJ1-2; D: NA; size: NA; DNA: TGTGCCATAAGACAACCTAACTATGGCTACACCTTC; CDR3: CAIRQPNYGYTF
V: TRBV28; J: TRBJ1-5; D: TRBD1; size: NA; DNA: TGTGCCAGCAGTTCCCAGGACAGGGACAATCAGCCCCAGCATTTT; CDR3: CASSSQDRDNQPQHF
V: TRBV6-5; J: TRBJ1-2; D: NA; size: NA; DNA: TGTGCCAGCAGTTACGCGACAGGCTATGGCTACACCTTC; CDR3: CASSYATGYGYTF
V: TRBV19; J: TRBJ2-1; D: TRBD2; size: NA; DNA: TGTGCCAGTAGTATAGGACTAGCGGGAGGGCGGGATGAGCAGTTCTTC; CDR3: CASSIGLAGGRDEQFF
V: TRBV28; J: TRBJ1-2; D: TRBD1; size: NA; DNA: TGTGCCAGCAGGCCTACAGGGGAGAGGTATGGCTACACCTTC; CDR3: CASRPTGERYGYTF
V: TRBV4-3; J: TRBJ2-2; D: NA; size: NA; DNA: TGCGCCAGCAGCCAAGATATCACTCCGAACACCGGGGAGCTGTTTTTT; CDR3: CASSQDITPNTGELFF
V: TRBV3-1/TRBV3-2; J: TRBJ1-5; D: NA; size: NA; DNA: TGTGCCAGCAGCCAAGATCCCAACAGGGGCAATCAGCCCCAGCATTTT; CDR3: CASSQDPNRGNQPQHF
V: TRBV5-1; J: TRBJ2-3; D: NA; size: NA; DNA: TGCGCCAGCAGCTTGGGACTTCGCACAGATACGCAGTATTTT; CDR3: CASSLGLRTDTQYF
V: TRBV21-1; J: TRBJ2-7; D: NA; size: NA; DNA: TGTGCCAGCAAGGAACCTAGCGGGAGTAAGTCGGAGCAGTACTTC; CDR3: CASKEPSGSKSEQYF
V: TRBV3-1/TRBV3-2; J: TRBJ1-4; D: TRBD1; size: NA; DNA: TGTGCCAGCAGCCAAGCTCGACAGGGGGCGAGTGAAAAACTGTTTTTT; CDR3: CASSQARQGASEKLFF
V: TRBV9; J: TRBJ2-1; D: TRBD2; size: NA; DNA: TGTGCCAGCAGCCGGGGACTAGCGGGAGTTGGTGAGCAGTTCTTC; CDR3: CASSRGLAGVGEQFF
V: TRBV7-8; J: TRBJ2-3; D: TRBD2; size: once; DNA: TGTGCCAGCAGCTCCATGACTAGCAGTAGCACAGATACGCAGTATTTT; CDR3: CASSSMTSSSTDTQYF